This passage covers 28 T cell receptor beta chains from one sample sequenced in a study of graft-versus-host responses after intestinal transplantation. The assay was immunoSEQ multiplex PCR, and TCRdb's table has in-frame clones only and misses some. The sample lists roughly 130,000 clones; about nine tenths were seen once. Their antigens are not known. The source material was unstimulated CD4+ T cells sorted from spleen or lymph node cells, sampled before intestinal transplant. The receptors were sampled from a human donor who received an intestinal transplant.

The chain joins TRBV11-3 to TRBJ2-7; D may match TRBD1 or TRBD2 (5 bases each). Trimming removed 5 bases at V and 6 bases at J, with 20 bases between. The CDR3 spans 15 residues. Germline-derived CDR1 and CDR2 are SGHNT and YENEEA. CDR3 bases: TGTGCCAGCAGCCGACCGGGACGGATCCTTCCCGAGCAGTACTTC. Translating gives CASSRPGRILPEQYF.

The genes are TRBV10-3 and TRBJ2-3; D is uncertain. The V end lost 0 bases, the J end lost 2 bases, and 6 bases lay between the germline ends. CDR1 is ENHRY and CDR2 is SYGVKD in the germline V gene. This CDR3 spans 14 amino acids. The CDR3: CAISESRATDTQYF. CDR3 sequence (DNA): TGTGCCATCAGTGAGTCTAGGGCCACAGATACGCAGTATTTT.

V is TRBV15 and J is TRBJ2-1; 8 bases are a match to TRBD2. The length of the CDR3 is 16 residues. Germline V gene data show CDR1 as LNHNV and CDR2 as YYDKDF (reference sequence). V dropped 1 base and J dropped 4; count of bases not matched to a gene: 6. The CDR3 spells CATSRAAGGRYNEQFF. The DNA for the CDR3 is TGTGCCACCAGCAGAGCTGCGGGAGGACGGTACAATGAGCAGTTCTTC.

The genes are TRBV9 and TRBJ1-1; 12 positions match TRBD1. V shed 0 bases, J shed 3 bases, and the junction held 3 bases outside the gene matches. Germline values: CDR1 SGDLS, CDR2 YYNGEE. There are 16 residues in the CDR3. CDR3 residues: CASSVGDRGPDTEAFF. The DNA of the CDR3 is TGTGCCAGCAGCGTAGGGGACAGGGGGCCAGACACTGAAGCTTTCTTT.

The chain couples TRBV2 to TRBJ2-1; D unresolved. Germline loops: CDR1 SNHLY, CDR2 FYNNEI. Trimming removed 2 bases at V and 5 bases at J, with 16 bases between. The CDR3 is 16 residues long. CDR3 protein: CASSEYVLLLNNEQFF. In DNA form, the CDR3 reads TGTGCCAGCAGTGAATATGTACTCCTTCTAAACAATGAGCAGTTCTTC. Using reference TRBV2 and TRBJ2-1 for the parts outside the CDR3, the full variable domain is EPEVTQTPSHQVTQMGQEVILRCVPISNHLYFYWYRQILGQKVEFLVSFYNNEISEKSEIFDDQFSVERPDGSNFTLKIRSTKLEDSAMYFCASSEYVLLLNNEQFFGPGTRLTVL.

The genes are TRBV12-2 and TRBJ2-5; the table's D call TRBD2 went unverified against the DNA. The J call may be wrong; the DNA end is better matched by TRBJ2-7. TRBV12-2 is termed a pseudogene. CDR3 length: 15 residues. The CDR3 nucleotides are TGTGCAAGTCGGCCCTTGAACTCGATGAAATACGAGCAGTACTTC. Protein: CASRPLNSMKYEQYF.

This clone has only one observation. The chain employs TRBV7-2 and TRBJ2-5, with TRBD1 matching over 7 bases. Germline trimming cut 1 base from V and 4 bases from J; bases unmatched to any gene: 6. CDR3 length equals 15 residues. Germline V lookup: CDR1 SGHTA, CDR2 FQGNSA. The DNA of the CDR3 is TGTGCCAGCAGCTTAGTGTACAGGGGCGGAGAGACCCAGTACTTC. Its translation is CASSLVYRGGETQYF.

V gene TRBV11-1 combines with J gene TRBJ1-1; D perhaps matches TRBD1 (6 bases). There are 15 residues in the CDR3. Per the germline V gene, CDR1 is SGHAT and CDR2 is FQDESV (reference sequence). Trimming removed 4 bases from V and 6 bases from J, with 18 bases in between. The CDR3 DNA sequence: TGTGCCAGCAGCTACGGGGGCCGGGGAACCGCTGAAGCTTTCTTT. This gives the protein CASSYGGRGTAEAFF. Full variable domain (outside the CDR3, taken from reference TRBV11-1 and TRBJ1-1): EAEVAQSPRYKITEKSQAVAFWCDPISGHATLYWYRQILGQGPELLVQFQDESVVDDSQLPKDRFSAERLKGVDSTLKIQPAELGDSAMYLCASSYGGRGTAEAFFGQGTRLTVV.

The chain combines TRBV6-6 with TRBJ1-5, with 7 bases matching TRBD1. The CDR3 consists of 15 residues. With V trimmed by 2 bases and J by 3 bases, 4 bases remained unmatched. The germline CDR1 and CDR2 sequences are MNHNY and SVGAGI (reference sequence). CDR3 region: CASSYPGQNNQPQHF. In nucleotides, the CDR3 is TGTGCCAGCAGTTACCCGGGACAGAACAATCAGCCCCAGCATTTT.

CDR3 DNA sequence: TGTGCCAGCAGTTTTGGGGACAGTTGGGGGGGAGAAGTATACTATGGCTACACCTTC. This sequence encodes CASSFGDSWGGEVYYGYTF. This sequence joins TRBV28 and TRBJ1-2; 7 nucleotides match TRBD1. Looked up from germline, CDR1 is MDHEN and CDR2 is SYDVKM. Trimming cost V 3 bases and J 3 bases; bases outside gene matches: 19. The CDR3 totals 19 residues.

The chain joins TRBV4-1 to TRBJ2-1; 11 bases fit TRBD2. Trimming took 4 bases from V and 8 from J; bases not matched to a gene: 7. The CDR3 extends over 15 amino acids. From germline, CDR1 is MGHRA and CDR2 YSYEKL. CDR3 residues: CASSRPLAGGYEQFF. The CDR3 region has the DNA TGCGCCAGCAGCCGTCCCCTAGCGGGAGGCTATGAGCAGTTCTTC.

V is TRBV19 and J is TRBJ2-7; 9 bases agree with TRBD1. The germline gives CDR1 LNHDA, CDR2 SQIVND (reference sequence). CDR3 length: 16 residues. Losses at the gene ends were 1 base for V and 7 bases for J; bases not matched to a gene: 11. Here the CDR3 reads CASSIATGGIPGEQYF. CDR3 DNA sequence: TGTGCCAGTAGTATAGCGACAGGGGGTATTCCGGGAGAGCAGTACTTC. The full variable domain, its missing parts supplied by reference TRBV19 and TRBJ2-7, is DGGITQSPKYLFRKEGQNVTLSCEQNLNHDAMYWYRQDPGQGLRLIYYSQIVNDFQKGDIAEGYSVSREKKESFPLTVTSAQKNPTAFYLCASSIATGGIPGEQYFGPGTRLTVT.

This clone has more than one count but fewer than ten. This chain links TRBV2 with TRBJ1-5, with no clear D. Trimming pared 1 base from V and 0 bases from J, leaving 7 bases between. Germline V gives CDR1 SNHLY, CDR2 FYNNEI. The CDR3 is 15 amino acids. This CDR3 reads CASSEGHFSNQPQHF. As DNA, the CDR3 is TGTGCCAGCAGTGAAGGGCACTTTAGCAATCAGCCCCAGCATTTT. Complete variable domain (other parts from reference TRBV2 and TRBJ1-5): EPEVTQTPSHQVTQMGQEVILRCVPISNHLYFYWYRQILGQKVEFLVSFYNNEISEKSEIFDDQFSVERPDGSNFTLKIRSTKLEDSAMYFCASSEGHFSNQPQHFGDGTRLSIL.

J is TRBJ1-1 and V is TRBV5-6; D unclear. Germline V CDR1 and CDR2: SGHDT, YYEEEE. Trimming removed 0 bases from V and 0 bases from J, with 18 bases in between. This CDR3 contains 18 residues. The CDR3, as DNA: TGTGCCAGCAGCTTGGAATCGGGGTTCCAGCCCTTGAACACTGAAGCTTTCTTT. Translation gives CASSLESGFQPLNTEAFF.

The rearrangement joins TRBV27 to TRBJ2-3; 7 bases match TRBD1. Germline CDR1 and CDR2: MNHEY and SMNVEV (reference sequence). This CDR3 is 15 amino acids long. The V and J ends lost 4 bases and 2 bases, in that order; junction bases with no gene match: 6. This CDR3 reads CASSWTGAYTDTQYF. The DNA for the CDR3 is TGTGCCAGCAGTTGGACAGGAGCGTACACAGATACGCAGTATTTT.

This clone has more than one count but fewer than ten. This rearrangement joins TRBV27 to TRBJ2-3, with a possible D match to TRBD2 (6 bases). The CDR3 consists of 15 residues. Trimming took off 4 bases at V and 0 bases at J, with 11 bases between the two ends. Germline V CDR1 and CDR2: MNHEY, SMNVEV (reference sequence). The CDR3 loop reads CASSWRSGSTDTQYF. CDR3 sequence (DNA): TGTGCCAGCAGTTGGAGGAGCGGGAGCACAGATACGCAGTATTTT.

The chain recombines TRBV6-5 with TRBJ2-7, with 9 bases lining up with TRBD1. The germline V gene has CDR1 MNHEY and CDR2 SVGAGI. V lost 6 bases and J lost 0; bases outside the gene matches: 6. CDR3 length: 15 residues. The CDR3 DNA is TGTGCCAGCAGGCTTGGGACAGGGAGCTCCTACGAGCAGTACTTC. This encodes CASRLGTGSSYEQYF.

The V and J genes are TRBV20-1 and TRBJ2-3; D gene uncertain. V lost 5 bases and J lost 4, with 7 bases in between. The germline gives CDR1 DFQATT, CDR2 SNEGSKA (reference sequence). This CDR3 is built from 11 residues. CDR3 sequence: CSAPPADTQYF. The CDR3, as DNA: TGCAGTGCTCCCCCAGCAGATACGCAGTATTTT.

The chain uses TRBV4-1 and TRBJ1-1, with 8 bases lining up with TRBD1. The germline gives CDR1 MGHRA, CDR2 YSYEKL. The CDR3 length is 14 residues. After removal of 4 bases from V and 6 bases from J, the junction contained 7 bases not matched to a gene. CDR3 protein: CASSPLQGGAEAFF. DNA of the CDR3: TGCGCCAGCAGCCCCCTACAGGGGGGCGCTGAAGCTTTCTTT.

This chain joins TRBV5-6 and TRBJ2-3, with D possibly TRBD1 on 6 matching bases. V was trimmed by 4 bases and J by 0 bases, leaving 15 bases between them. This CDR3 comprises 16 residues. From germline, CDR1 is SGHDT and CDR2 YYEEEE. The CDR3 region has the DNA TGTGCCAGCAGCCCGGTTACCGGACAGAGCACAGATACGCAGTATTTT. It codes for CASSPVTGQSTDTQYF.

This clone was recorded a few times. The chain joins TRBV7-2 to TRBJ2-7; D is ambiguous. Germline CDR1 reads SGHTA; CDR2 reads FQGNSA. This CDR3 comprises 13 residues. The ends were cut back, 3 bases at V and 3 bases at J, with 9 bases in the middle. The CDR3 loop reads CASSFVTLYEQYF. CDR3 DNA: TGTGCCAGCAGCTTCGTCACTCTCTACGAGCAGTACTTC.

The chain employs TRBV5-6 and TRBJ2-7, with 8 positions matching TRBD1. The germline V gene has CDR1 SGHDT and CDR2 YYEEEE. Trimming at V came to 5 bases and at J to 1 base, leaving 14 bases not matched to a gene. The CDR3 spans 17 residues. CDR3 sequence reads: CASRQKHRDRRSYEQYF. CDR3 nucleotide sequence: TGTGCCAGCAGGCAAAAACACCGGGACAGGAGATCCTACGAGCAGTACTTC.

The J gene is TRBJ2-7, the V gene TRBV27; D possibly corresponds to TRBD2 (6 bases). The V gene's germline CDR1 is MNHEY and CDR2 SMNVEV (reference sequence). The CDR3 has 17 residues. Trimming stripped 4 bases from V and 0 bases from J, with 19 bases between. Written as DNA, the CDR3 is TGTGCCAGCAGTTCCTCTCGGACACCCGGGAGCTCCTACGAGCAGTACTTC. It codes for CASSSSRTPGSSYEQYF.

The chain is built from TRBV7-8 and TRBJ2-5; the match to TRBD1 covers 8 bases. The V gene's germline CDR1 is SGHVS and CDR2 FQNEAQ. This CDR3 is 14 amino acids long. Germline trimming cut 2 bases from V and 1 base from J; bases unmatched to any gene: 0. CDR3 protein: CASSLTGGQETQYF. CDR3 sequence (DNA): TGTGCCAGCAGCTTAACAGGGGGCCAAGAGACCCAGTACTTC.

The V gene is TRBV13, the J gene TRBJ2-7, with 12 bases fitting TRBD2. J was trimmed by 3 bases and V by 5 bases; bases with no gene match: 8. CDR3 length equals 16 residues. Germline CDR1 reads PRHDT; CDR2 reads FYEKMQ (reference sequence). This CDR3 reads CASSTRTSGIFYEQYF. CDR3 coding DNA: TGTGCCAGCAGCACTAGGACTAGCGGGATTTTCTACGAGCAGTACTTC.

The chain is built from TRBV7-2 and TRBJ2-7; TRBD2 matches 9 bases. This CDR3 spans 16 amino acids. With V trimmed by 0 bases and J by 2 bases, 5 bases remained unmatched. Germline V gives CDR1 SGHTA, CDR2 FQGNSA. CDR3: CASSLAQTSGPYEQYF. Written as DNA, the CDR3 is TGTGCCAGCAGCTTAGCTCAGACTAGCGGTCCCTACGAGCAGTACTTC.

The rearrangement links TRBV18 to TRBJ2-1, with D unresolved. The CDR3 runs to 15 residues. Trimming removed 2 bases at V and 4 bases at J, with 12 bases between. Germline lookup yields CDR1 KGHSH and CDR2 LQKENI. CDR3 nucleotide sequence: TGTGCCAGCTCACCATCGCGGACCCTTTACAATGAGCAGTTCTTC. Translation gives CASSPSRTLYNEQFF.

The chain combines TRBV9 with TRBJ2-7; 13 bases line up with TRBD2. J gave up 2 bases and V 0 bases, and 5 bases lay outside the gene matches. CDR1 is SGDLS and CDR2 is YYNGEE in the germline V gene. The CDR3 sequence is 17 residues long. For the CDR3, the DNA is TGTGCCAGCAGCGTAGGGGGACTAGCGGGACACGCCTACGAGCAGTACTTC. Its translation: CASSVGGLAGHAYEQYF. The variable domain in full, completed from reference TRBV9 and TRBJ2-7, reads DSGVTQTPKHLITATGQRVTLRCSPRSGDLSVYWYQQSLDQGLQFLIQYYNGEERAKGNILERFSAQQFPDLHSELNLSSLELGDSALYFCASSVGGLAGHAYEQYFGPGTRLTVT.